Listed below are T cell receptor beta chains from one sample, sequenced in a study of T cell responses to AZD1222 COVID-19 vaccine. Repertoires were generated with immunoSEQ multiplex PCR, while TCRdb's copy carries only in-frame clones and drops some. The top ten hold about a sixth of the sample, which has over 90,000 clones, more than 70% seen once. This material consisted of peripheral blood, taken on day 0 of AZD1222 vaccination. These receptors were taken from an adult in good health. Both conserved end residues are part of each CDR3. Fields, in order: V gene, clone size, D gene, J gene, CDR3 protein, CDR3 DNA. D genes are given only for firm matches. Rows may omit the clone size; those that give it use once, few, many or a size class.

TRBV19	.	.	TRBJ1-6	CASSVGTSTSPLHF	TGTGCCAGTAGTGTTGGGACTTCAACTTCACCCCTCCACTTT
TRBV25-1	.	.	TRBJ2-2	CASSASHRTDQASGELFF	TGTGCCAGCAGTGCTTCACATAGGACCGACCAGGCCTCCGGGGAGCTGTTTTTT
TRBV5-6	.	.	TRBJ1-5	CASSGRPGDQPQHF	TGTGCCAGCAGTGGACGGCCTGGGGATCAGCCCCAGCATTTT
TRBV3-1/TRBV3-2	.	TRBD1	TRBJ1-1	CASSFRPGQGVTEAFF	TGTGCCAGCAGCTTCCGCCCGGGACAGGGGGTCACTGAAGCTTTCTTT
TRBV30	.	TRBD1	TRBJ1-3	CAWSVGQGAGNTIYF	TGTGCCTGGAGTGTAGGGCAGGGGGCTGGAAACACCATATATTTT
TRBV2	.	.	TRBJ1-5	CASSEAPGSNQPQHF	TGTGCCAGCAGTGAAGCCCCAGGAAGCAATCAGCCCCAGCATTTT
TRBV19	.	TRBD2	TRBJ2-3	CASSSGLAGALLTDTQYF	TGTGCCAGTAGTTCGGGACTAGCGGGAGCTTTATTGACAGATACGCAGTATTTT
TRBV10-1	.	.	TRBJ2-5	CASSEGGVGETQYF	TGCGCCAGCAGTGAAGGAGGGGTCGGGGAGACCCAGTACTTC
TRBV28	once	.	TRBJ2-7	CASSFSGTRLYEQYF	TGTGCCAGCAGTTTTTCAGGAACAAGACTTTACGAGCAGTACTTC
TRBV6-5	.	TRBD2	TRBJ2-1	CASRGGGFYNEQFF	TGTGCCAGCAGGGGCGGGGGGTTCTACAATGAGCAGTTCTTC
TRBV19	.	TRBD1	TRBJ2-1	CASGDRVAYNEQFF	TGTGCCAGTGGTGACAGGGTAGCCTACAATGAGCAGTTCTTC
TRBV9	.	.	TRBJ2-2	CASTTGGENTGELFF	TGTGCCAGCACCACCGGCGGGGAGAACACCGGGGAGCTGTTTTTT
TRBV4-3	once	.	TRBJ1-4	CASSHSKGRGEKLFF	TGCGCCAGCAGCCATTCAAAGGGGCGGGGTGAAAAACTGTTTTTT
TRBV6-5	.	.	TRBJ1-2	CASTDLGGLNYGYTF	TGTGCCAGCACGGATCTAGGGGGGCTGAACTATGGCTACACCTTC
TRBV2	once	TRBD2	TRBJ2-1	CASSSLASSYNEQFF	TGTGCCAGCAGTTCACTAGCGTCTTCCTACAATGAGCAGTTCTTC
TRBV6-4	.	TRBD2	TRBJ2-3	CASSSSGGGDTQYF	TGTGCCAGCAGTTCGAGCGGGGGTGGAGATACGCAGTATTTT
TRBV19	.	.	TRBJ1-2	CASSIPGGGRNYGYTF	TGTGCCAGTAGTATACCGGGCGGGGGACGCAACTATGGCTACACCTTC
TRBV7-2	.	.	TRBJ2-1	CASSSGLLNEQFF	TGTGCCAGCAGCTCGGGACTCCTGAATGAGCAGTTCTTC
TRBV10-2	.	.	TRBJ1-5	CASVGQRSNQPQHF	TGCGCCAGTGTCGGACAGCGGAGCAATCAGCCCCAGCATTTT
TRBV6-2/TRBV6-3	once	TRBD2	TRBJ2-2	CASSHPGLAGSEDPGELFF	TGTGCCAGCAGTCACCCGGGACTAGCGGGGAGCGAAGACCCCGGGGAGCTGTTTTTT
TRBV28	.	.	TRBJ2-3	CASSLLTDTQYF	TGTGCCAGCAGCCTACTAACAGATACGCAGTATTTT
TRBV27	.	TRBD2	TRBJ2-1	CASSLSGLAGNEQFF	TGTGCCAGCAGTTTATCGGGACTAGCGGGCAATGAGCAGTTCTTC
TRBV6-5	.	.	TRBJ2-2	CASSYTDTGELFF	TGTGCCAGCAGTTACACGGATACCGGGGAGCTGTTTTTT
TRBV18	.	.	TRBJ2-5	CASSPPSSETQYF	TGTGCCAGCTCACCACCGAGCTCGGAGACCCAGTACTTC
TRBV15	.	TRBD1	TRBJ1-5	CATKMGRGRGNQPQHF	TGTGCCACTAAGATGGGCAGGGGGCGAGGCAATCAGCCCCAGCATTTT
TRBV5-1	.	TRBD2	TRBJ2-1	CASSLSSSGNNEQFF	TGCGCCAGCAGCTTGTCGTCTAGCGGTAACAATGAGCAGTTCTTC
TRBV6-1	.	TRBD1	TRBJ1-3	CASSESPTGSGNTIYF	TGTGCCAGCAGTGAAAGCCCGACAGGGTCAGGAAACACCATATATTTT
TRBV18	.	TRBD1	TRBJ1-1	CASSRDSKNTEAFF	TGTGCCAGCTCACGGGACAGTAAGAACACTGAAGCTTTCTTT
TRBV14	.	.	TRBJ1-1	CASSQAGTKRYTEAFF	TGTGCCAGCAGCCAAGCGGGAACCAAGAGGTACACTGAAGCTTTCTTT
TRBV28	.	.	TRBJ1-1	CASRPIGLNTEAFF	TGTGCCAGCAGACCAATTGGGCTGAACACTGAAGCTTTCTTT
TRBV5-1	.	.	TRBJ2-1	CASSFHDEQFF	TGCGCCAGCAGCTTCCACGATGAGCAGTTCTTC
TRBV10-3	few	.	TRBJ2-4	CAIGDSGGENIQYF	TGTGCCATCGGTGACTCGGGGGGCGAAAACATTCAGTACTTC